The T cell receptor (beta chain) under discussion was sequenced for a study of T-cell reconstitution after alpha-beta-depleted transplantation in children. TCRbeta library preparation incorporated unique molecular identifiers. MiXCR was run by TCRdb on the PCR reads, yielding one entry per CDR3 protein. This table holds some 240,000 distinct CDR3 sequences, over 9.5% found once. CDR1 DFQATT and CDR2 SNEGSKA come from the germline V gene (reference sequence). Trimming stripped 7 bases from V and 0 bases from J, with 14 bases between. CDR3 size: 14 residues. The sample was PBMCs from the stem cell graft donor, taken from the stem cell graft. The sequence was collected from a human donor who donated a stem cell graft to a child with SCID. This sequence joins TRBV20-1 and TRBJ2-3, with a tentative D call TRBD1 (5 bases). The CDR3 DNA reads as TGCAGTGTCGGTGGGGCCTCTAGCACAGATACGCAGTATTTT. Translated, it gives CSVGGASSTDTQYF.